This T cell receptor beta chain was obtained from a study of ipilimumab plus nivolumab after autologous stem cell transplantation. Background on the study: Patients received a median of roughly five ipilimumab and about 8 nivolumab doses.

Germline trimming cut 6 bases from V and 3 bases from J; bases unmatched to any gene: 8. The CDR3 sequence is 15 residues long. Germline V gene lookup returns CDR1 MGHRA and CDR2 YSYEKL. This clone was counted once. Its antigen remains unknown. Profiled with immunoSEQ multiplex PCR; TCRdb holds only in-frame clones, not every one. The table lists tens of thousands of clones, just over 85% of them singletons, with less than 5.5% in the top ten. Study-wide results and caveats: Per the authors, repertoire, Treg and microbiota data justify further study.

Starting 14 to 28 days after autologous transplant, ipilimumab 1 mg/kg was given. Patients got 3 mg/kg IV nivolumab weeks 1, 4, 7, 10, then biweekly through week 26. The sample was PBMCs, taken in a trial of ipilimumab plus nivolumab as post-transplant consolidation. The chain joins TRBV4-1 to TRBJ2-3; the match to TRBD1 covers 8 bases. The source of this sequence is a male donor with diffuse large B-cell lymphoma. The CDR3 spells CASSRQDRDTDTQYF. Here the CDR3 DNA reads TGCGCCAGCAGTCGCCAGGACAGGGATACAGATACGCAGTATTTT.